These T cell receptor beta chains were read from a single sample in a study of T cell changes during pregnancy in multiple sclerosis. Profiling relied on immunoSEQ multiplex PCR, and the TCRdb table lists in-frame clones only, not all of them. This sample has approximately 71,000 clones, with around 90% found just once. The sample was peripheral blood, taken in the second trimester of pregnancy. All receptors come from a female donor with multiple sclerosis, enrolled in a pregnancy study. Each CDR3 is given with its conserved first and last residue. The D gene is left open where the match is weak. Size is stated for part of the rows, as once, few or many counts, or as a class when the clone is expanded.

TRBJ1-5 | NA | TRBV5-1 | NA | TGCGCCAGCAGCTTGGAAGGGGTAAACAATCAGCCCCAGCATTTT | CASSLEGVNNQPQHF
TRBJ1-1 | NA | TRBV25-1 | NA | TGTGCCAGCAGGTCGCCGGACAGTAACACTGAAGCTTTCTTT | CASRSPDSNTEAFF
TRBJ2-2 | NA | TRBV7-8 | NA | TGTGCCAGCAGCATCAAACGGGGAACCGGGGAGCTGTTTTTT | CASSIKRGTGELFF
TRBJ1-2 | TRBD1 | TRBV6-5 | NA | TGTGCCAGCAGTTATAAGTGGGACAGCACTAACTATGGCTACACCTTC | CASSYKWDSTNYGYTF
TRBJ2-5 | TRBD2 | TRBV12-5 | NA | TGTGCTAGTGGTTTGGATCCAGGGACTAGCGGGAAGGAGACCCAGTACTTC | CASGLDPGTSGKETQYF
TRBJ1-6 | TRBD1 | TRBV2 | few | TGTGCCAGCAGACCGGGACAGGGATCCTATAATTCACCCCTCCACTTT | CASRPGQGSYNSPLHF
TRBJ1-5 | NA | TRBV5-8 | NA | TGTGCCAGCAGCTGGGACATTAGCAATCAGCCCCAGCATTTT | CASSWDISNQPQHF
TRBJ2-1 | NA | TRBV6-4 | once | TGTGCCAGCAGTGGGCAGGGAGGACTTGAGCAGTTCTTC | CASSGQGGLEQFF
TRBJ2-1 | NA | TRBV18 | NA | TGTGCCAGCTCACCAGGGACTTTTCTAGGGGAGCAGTTCTTC | CASSPGTFLGEQFF
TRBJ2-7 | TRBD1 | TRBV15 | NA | TGTGCCACCAGTTTCCTGGGACAGGGGGTCTACGAGCAGTACTTC | CATSFLGQGVYEQYF
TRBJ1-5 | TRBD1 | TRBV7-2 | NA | TGTGCCAGCAGCCGAGACAGGGTTAATCAGCCCCAGCATTTT | CASSRDRVNQPQHF
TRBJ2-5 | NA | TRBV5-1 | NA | TGCGCCAGCAGCTTTCGAGAACAAGAGACCCAGTACTTC | CASSFREQETQYF
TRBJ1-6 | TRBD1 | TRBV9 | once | TGTGCCAGCAGTGCCGACAGGGGGCCTTCACCCCTCCACTTT | CASSADRGPSPLHF
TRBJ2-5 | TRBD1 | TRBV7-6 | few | TGTGCCAGCAGCTCCCCCGGGACAGGACAAGAGACCCAGTACTTC | CASSSPGTGQETQYF
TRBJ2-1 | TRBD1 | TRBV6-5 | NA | TGTGCCAGCAGTTCGGACAGGCGCTCCTACAATGAGCAGTTCTTC | CASSSDRRSYNEQFF
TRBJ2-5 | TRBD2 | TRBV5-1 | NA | TGCGCCAGCAGCTGGCGGGGGAAGCAAGAGACCCAGTACTTC | CASSWRGKQETQYF
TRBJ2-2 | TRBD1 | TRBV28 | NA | TGTGCCAGCTGTCCTCCGGGACAGTTGTCCGGGGAGCTGTTTTTT | CASCPPGQLSGELFF
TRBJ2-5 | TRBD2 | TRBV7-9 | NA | TGTGCCAGCAGCTTACCAGCGGGGAGGCAAGAGACCCAGTACTTC | CASSLPAGRQETQYF
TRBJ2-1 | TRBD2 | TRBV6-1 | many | TGTGCCAGCAGTGAAATGGGGGAGGGGAGTAATGAGCAGTTCTTC | CASSEMGEGSNEQFF
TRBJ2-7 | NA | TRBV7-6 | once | TGTGCCAGCAGCTACGGCCACGGGGTCAACTACGAGCAGTACTTC | CASSYGHGVNYEQYF
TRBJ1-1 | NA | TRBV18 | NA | TGTGCCAGCTCACTAACACAGGAAATCAACACTGAAGCTTTCTTT | CASSLTQEINTEAFF
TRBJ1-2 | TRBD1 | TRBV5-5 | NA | TGTGCCAGCAGCTTAGGGTGGGCCAGGGGGAATGTCGGCTACACCTTC | CASSLGWARGNVGYTF
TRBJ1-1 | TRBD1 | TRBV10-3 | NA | TGTGCCATCAGTGACGGGACAGTGAACACTGAAGCTTTCTTT | CAISDGTVNTEAFF
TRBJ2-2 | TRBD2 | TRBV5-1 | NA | TGCGCCAGCAGCTTGAGTCGTCGACTAGCGGGGGGCCTGAGCGGGGAGCTGTTTTTT | CASSLSRRLAGGLSGELFF
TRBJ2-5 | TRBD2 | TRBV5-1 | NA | TGCGCCAGCAGCCCTGGACTAGCGGGAGCCCAAGAGACCCAGTACTTC | CASSPGLAGAQETQYF
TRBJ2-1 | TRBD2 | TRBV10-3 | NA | TGTGCCATCACCGGGGGGGGCCCTTTACGGGATGAGCAGTTCTTC | CAITGGGPLRDEQFF
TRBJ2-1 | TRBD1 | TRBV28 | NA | TGTGCCAGCAGTTTACTTTGGACAGGGGGGAATGAGCAGTTCTTC | CASSLLWTGGNEQFF
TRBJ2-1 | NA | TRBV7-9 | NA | TGTGCCAGCGCGGGACTCGCAATAAGCTCCTACAATGAGCAGTTCTTC | CASAGLAISSYNEQFF
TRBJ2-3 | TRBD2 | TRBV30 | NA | TGTGCCTGGAGTGTACCCCGGGGGGGCCCAGATACGCAGTATTTT | CAWSVPRGGPDTQYF
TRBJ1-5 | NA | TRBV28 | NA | TGTGCCAGCAGTTTGGGGATAGGTTTTGGGGGCCCAAATAGCAATCAGCCCCAGCATTTT | CASSLGIGFGGPNSNQPQHF
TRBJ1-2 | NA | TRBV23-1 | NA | TGCGCCAGCAGTCAACGAGGGTCTGGGCCAGTAGCTAACTATGGCTACACCTTC | CASSQRGSGPVANYGYTF
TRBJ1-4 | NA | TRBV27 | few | TGTGCCAGCAAGACAGCCTTTAATGAAAAACTGTTTTTT | CASKTAFNEKLFF
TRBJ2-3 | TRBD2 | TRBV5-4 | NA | TGTGCCAGCAGGGCGGGGGGACCCACAGATACGCAGTATTTT | CASRAGGPTDTQYF
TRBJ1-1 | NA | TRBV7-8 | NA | TGTGCCAGCAGCTTAGGGGGGCCTGAAGCTTTCTTT | CASSLGGPEAFF
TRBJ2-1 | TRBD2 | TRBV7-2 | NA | TGTGCCAGCAGCAAAGAAGGGACTAGCGGGAGGGGTGAGCAGTTCTTC | CASSKEGTSGRGEQFF
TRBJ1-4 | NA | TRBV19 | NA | TGTGCCATAGGGGAAGGAGCAACTAATGAAAAACTGTTTTTT | CAIGEGATNEKLFF
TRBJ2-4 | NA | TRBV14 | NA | TGTGCCAGCAGCCAAGAAACAGGAGCAGCCAAAAACATTCAGTACTTC | CASSQETGAAKNIQYF
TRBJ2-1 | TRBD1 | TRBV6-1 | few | TGTGCCAGCAGTGGTCGGGACAGCCATGTAAATGAGCAGTTCTTC | CASSGRDSHVNEQFF
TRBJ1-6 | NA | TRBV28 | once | TGTGCCAGCAGTTTATGGCAGGGAAGTTCACCCCTCCACTTT | CASSLWQGSSPLHF
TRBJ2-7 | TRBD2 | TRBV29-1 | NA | TGCAGCGCGACAGGGACTAGCGGATCCTACGAGCAGTACTTC | CSATGTSGSYEQYF
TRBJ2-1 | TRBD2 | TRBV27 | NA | TGTGCCAGCAGTTTATCCCCCCAACTAGCGGGCGTCTACAATGAGCAGTTCTTC | CASSLSPQLAGVYNEQFF
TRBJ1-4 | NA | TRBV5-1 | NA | TGCGCCAGCAGCTTATTGGCTCGGGGGGATGAAAAACTGTTTTTT | CASSLLARGDEKLFF
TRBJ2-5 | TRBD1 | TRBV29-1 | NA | TGCAGCGTTGAGAAGGGGGCGTTGAGGGAGACCCAGTACTTC | CSVEKGALRETQYF
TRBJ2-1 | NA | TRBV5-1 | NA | TGCGCCAGCAGCTTGGCTGACTCATCCTACAATGAGCAGTTCTTC | CASSLADSSYNEQFF
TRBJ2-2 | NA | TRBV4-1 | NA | TGCGCCAGCAGCCAAGTTGCAGGGTTCGACACCGGGGAGCTGTTTTTT | CASSQVAGFDTGELFF
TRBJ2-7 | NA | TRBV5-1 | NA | TGCGCCAGCAGTCGGGACTCACACTCCTACGAGCAGTACTTC | CASSRDSHSYEQYF
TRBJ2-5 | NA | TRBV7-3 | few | TGTGCCAGCAGCCCGGGGACTGGCATAACTAATCAAGAGACCCAGTACTTC | CASSPGTGITNQETQYF
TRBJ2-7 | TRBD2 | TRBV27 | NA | TGTGCCAGCAGTTTCCAGGTAGCGGGAGTGGACGAGCAGTACTTC | CASSFQVAGVDEQYF
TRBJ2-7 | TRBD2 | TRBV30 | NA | TGTGCCTGGGCAATAGCGGGGGCCTACGAGCAGTACTTC | CAWAIAGAYEQYF
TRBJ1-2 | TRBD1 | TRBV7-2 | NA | TGTGCCAGCAGCCCAGGACCGGGACAGGGTGATTTTCAATATGGCTACACCTTC | CASSPGPGQGDFQYGYTF
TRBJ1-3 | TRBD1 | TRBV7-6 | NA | TGTGCCAGCAGCTTAGGACAGGGCTTGTCTGGAAACACCATATATTTT | CASSLGQGLSGNTIYF
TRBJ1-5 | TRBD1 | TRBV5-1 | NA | TGCGCCAGCAGCTTGAGCTCGCGGGACAGTCAGCCCCAGCATTTT | CASSLSSRDSQPQHF
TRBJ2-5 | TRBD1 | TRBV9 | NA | TGTGCCAGCAGCCCTCGGGACAGGGCAGAGACCCAGTACTTC | CASSPRDRAETQYF
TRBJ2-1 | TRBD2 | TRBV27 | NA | TGTGCCAGCAGTTTAGGACTAGCGGGAGGGCCGGCATACAATGAGCAGTTCTTC | CASSLGLAGGPAYNEQFF
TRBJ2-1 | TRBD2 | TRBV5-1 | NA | TGCGCCAGCAGCCCGGGACTAGCTTGGTCTGAGGGAGAGCAGTTCTTC | CASSPGLAWSEGEQFF
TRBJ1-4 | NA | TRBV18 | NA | TGTGCCAGCTCAGGGAGTGGTGAAAAACTGTTTTTT | CASSGSGEKLFF
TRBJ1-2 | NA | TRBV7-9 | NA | TGTGCCAGCAGCTTAGAAGTAGCTGGGGGCGGCTACACCTTC | CASSLEVAGGGYTF